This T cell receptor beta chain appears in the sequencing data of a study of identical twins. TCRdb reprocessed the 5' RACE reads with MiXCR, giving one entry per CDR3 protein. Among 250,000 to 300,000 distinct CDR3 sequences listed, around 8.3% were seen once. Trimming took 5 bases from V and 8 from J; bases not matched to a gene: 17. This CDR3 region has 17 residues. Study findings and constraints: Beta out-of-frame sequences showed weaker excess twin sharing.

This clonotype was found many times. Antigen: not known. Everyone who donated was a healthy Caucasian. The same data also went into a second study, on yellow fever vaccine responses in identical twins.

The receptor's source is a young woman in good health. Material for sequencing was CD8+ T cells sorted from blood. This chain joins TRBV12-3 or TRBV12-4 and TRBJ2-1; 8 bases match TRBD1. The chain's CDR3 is CASSLSTGAVGGDEQFF. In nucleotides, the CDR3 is TGTGCCAGCAGTCTGTCGACAGGGGCCGTGGGGGGCGATGAGCAGTTCTTC.